The 15 T cell receptor beta chains listed next were all sequenced from one sample in a study of CXCR3-negative and CXCR3-positive naive CD8 T cells. UMI-labeled TRB cDNA libraries were prepared by 5' RACE. TCRdb reprocessed the 5' RACE reads; each CDR3 protein has one entry and no DNA is given. The repertoire shows over 40,000 distinct CDR3 sequences; the top ten hold around 2%. Sequencing was done on a sample of naive CXCR3- CD8+ T cells from blood. Subset given: CD45RO-CCR7+CD27+CD95- naive CD8+ T cells lacking CXCR3 (TNR3-). All receptors come from a human donor in good health. Some clones in this sample may be carry-over from other donors' samples.

The chain recombines TRBV11-1 with TRBJ2-2; no DNA is available, so the TRBD1 call from TCRdb remains unchecked. Germline CDR1 reads SGHAT; CDR2 reads FQDESV (reference sequence). CDR3 length equals 15 residues. CDR3: CASSPGTGSPGELFF.

The genes are TRBV28 and TRBJ2-7. Germline CDR1 MDHEN, CDR2 SYDVKM. The CDR3 consists of 11 residues. CDR3 loop: CASSLQYEQYF.

The chain recombines TRBV4-3 with TRBJ1-2. CDR1 and CDR2 from the germline V gene are LGHNA and YSLEER. The CDR3 has 14 amino acids. The CDR3: CASSQEDKLYGYTF.

The rearrangement joins TRBV27 to TRBJ2-5; TCRdb proposes TRBD2, but this gene call is untestable without DNA. Germline CDR1 is MNHEY and CDR2 is SMNVEV (reference sequence). This CDR3 is built from 16 residues. The CDR3 region is CASSFSTSGGEETQYF.

CDR3 residues: CATSYSSSYEQYF. The chain employs TRBV12-3 or TRBV12-4 and TRBJ2-7; without DNA, the TCRdb call of TRBD2 cannot be checked. CDR3 length: 13 amino acids.

The chain is built from TRBV14 and TRBJ2-3; TCRdb designates TRBD2, a call that cannot be tested without DNA. Germline V gene lookup returns CDR1 SGHDN and CDR2 FVKESK. The CDR3 contains 16 residues. The CDR3 spells CASSQDLLAGADTQYF.

The rearrangement uses TRBV5-1 and TRBJ1-1. Germline-derived CDR1 and CDR2 are SGHRS and YFSETQ. This CDR3 region has 17 residues. CDR3 loop: CASSLAWSDLMNTEAFF.

This chain links TRBV10-2 with TRBJ1-6. CDR1 is WSHSY and CDR2 is SAAADI in the germline V gene. CDR3 size: 16 residues. This CDR3 reads CASSELGSSYNSPLHF.

The gene calls are TRBV7-6 and TRBJ1-1; without DNA, the TCRdb call of TRBD1 cannot be checked. This CDR3 has 14 amino acids. Germline assignment: CDR1 SGHVS and CDR2 FNYEAQ. The chain's CDR3 is CASSLATGGTEAFF.

The V call is TRBV28, the J call TRBJ2-1. The germline CDR1 and CDR2 sequences are MDHEN and SYDVKM. This CDR3 has 14 residues. CDR3 region: CASSFLSSNDEQFF. Full variable domain (missing parts from reference TRBV28 and TRBJ2-1): DVKVTQSSRYLVKRTGEKVFLECVQDMDHENMFWYRQDPGLGLRLIYFSYDVKMKEKGDIPEGYSVSREKKERFSLILESASTNQTSMYLCASSFLSSNDEQFFGPGTRLTVL.

This chain joins TRBV29-1 and TRBJ2-7; TCRdb's assignment of TRBD1 cannot be checked, as there is no DNA. The CDR3 is made up of 15 amino acids. Germline assignment: CDR1 SQVTM and CDR2 ANQGSEA. CDR3 region: CSVEDLRQNSYEQYF.

The chain joins TRBV7-8 to TRBJ2-7; without DNA, the TCRdb call of TRBD2 cannot be checked. Germline loops: CDR1 SGHVS, CDR2 FQNEAQ. The CDR3 is 13 amino acids. CDR3: CASSEGTSWEQYF.

The chain combines TRBV29-1 with TRBJ2-1. Germline V gene lookup returns CDR1 SQVTM and CDR2 ANQGSEA. The CDR3 length is 13 residues. CDR3 region: CSVENSSGNEQFF.

The chain combines TRBV14 with TRBJ2-7; TCRdb's D call of TRBD1 is untestable without DNA. Germline V gives CDR1 SGHDN, CDR2 FVKESK. This CDR3 is 14 amino acids long. The CDR3 sequence: CASSSDRFPWEQYF.

The gene calls are TRBV12-3 or TRBV12-4 and TRBJ2-1; checking the TCRdb D call of TRBD2 is not possible without DNA. The CDR3 totals 14 residues. Here the CDR3 reads CASSLGGLYNEQFF.